One sample yielded the 7 T cell receptor beta chains listed below, sequenced in a study of blood T cells in healthy people across ages. A J-beta primer mix and a sample-barcoded 5' primer were used in a second PCR of about 7 to 12 cycles. TCRdb reanalysed the 5' RACE reads using MiXCR and keeps one entry per CDR3 protein. The sample has nearly 1 million distinct CDR3 sequences; roughly 47% are singletons. Sequencing input: blood. These receptor sequences come from a woman in her fifties or sixties in good health.

The chain combines TRBV4-2 with TRBJ2-1; TRBD1 aligns across 8 bases. V trimming: 3 bases; J trimming: 4 bases; junction bases outside the gene matches: 5. The CDR3 loop spans 15 amino acids. Germline CDR1 is LGHNA and CDR2 is YNFKEQ. CDR3 protein: CASSHQGAGYNEQFF. For the CDR3, the DNA is TGTGCCAGCAGCCATCAGGGGGCGGGATACAATGAGCAGTTCTTC.

The V and J genes are TRBV20-1 and TRBJ2-1; 9 nucleotides align to TRBD2. V was clipped by 3 bases and J by 7 bases; unmatched bases: 10. The germline gives CDR1 DFQATT, CDR2 SNEGSKA (reference sequence). This CDR3 comprises 15 residues. The CDR3 loop reads CSASAGGSIWNEQFF. In DNA form, the CDR3 reads TGCAGTGCTAGCGCGGGAGGGAGTATTTGGAATGAGCAGTTCTTC.

This clonotype was seen a few times. This chain links TRBV29-1 with TRBJ2-3; 8 bases are a match to TRBD2. The CDR3 runs to 13 residues. The V segment lost 8 bases and the J segment 1 base; nucleotides outside the gene matches: 5. Germline CDR1 is SQVTM and CDR2 is ANQGSEA. CDR3 in amino acids: CSPTSGGTDTQYF. CDR3 coding DNA: TGCAGCCCAACTAGCGGAGGCACAGATACGCAGTATTTT.

The chain carries TRBV4-2 and TRBJ2-5; 13 nucleotides agree with TRBD2. The germline V gene has CDR1 LGHNA and CDR2 YNFKEQ. The CDR3 contains 16 residues. V was pared by 0 bases and J by 3 bases, with 1 base of the junction left unmatched. The CDR3 here is CASSQEGLAGKETQYF. In DNA form, the CDR3 reads TGTGCCAGCAGCCAAGAGGGACTAGCGGGAAAAGAGACCCAGTACTTC.

This clonotype occurred a few times. V is TRBV4-1 and J is TRBJ2-5, with D perhaps TRBD2 (6 bases). V was trimmed by 3 bases and J by 2 bases, leaving 16 bases between them. The CDR3 has 16 residues. Germline CDR1 reads MGHRA; CDR2 reads YSYEKL. The CDR3 spells CASSHLGLAEQETQYF. The CDR3 nucleotides are TGCGCCAGCAGCCACCTAGGTTTAGCGGAACAAGAGACCCAGTACTTC.

This clonotype was observed a few times. The chain is built from TRBV20-1 and TRBJ1-6; possibly TRBD1 for D (5 bases). Trimming left V 1 base short and J 7 bases short, with 11 bases between. CDR1 DFQATT and CDR2 SNEGSKA come from the germline V gene (reference sequence). The CDR3 contains 14 residues. CDR3 sequence: CSARVGTENSPLHF. The CDR3 DNA follows: TGCAGTGCTAGAGTTGGGACCGAGAATTCACCCCTCCACTTT.

The chain uses TRBV30 and TRBJ1-4; 11 bases fit TRBD1. There are 13 residues in the CDR3. Germline CDR1 is GTSNPN and CDR2 is SVGIG (reference sequence). With 5 bases clipped from V and 8 bases from J, the junction kept 4 bases outside the gene matches. In DNA, the CDR3 is TGTGCCTGGCGGGACAGGGGGATAGAAAAACTGTTTTTT. It specifies CAWRDRGIEKLFF.